A selection of T cell receptor beta chains follows, all from one sample in a study of T-cell reconstitution after alpha-beta-depleted transplantation in children. From the PCR reads, TCRdb called clonotypes with MiXCR, one entry per CDR3 protein. The table records some 600,000 distinct CDR3 sequences, 10% to 15% of them present only once. This specimen consisted of PBMCs, mostly from graft donor cells, obtained 360 days after TCRalphabeta/CD19-depleted stem cell transplant. The receptors here all came from a male patient between 10 and 17 years old who had a stem cell transplant for acute myeloid leukemia, so the T cells may come from the graft donor. Both conserved end residues are part of each CDR3. The D gene is left open where the match is weak. Clone size, where shown, is once, few, many, or a class for clones that have expanded.

clone size	V gene	D gene	J gene	CDR3 DNA	CDR3 protein
NA	TRBV6-5	TRBD2	TRBJ2-2	TGTGCCAGCAGTTACTCGGGAGGGGTGAACGGGGAGCTGTTTTTT	CASSYSGGVNGELFF
many	TRBV29-1	NA	TRBJ1-5	TGCAGCGTTGGGGACTCCAATCAGCCCCAGCATTTT	CSVGDSNQPQHF
few	TRBV18	TRBD2	TRBJ2-1	TGTGCCAGCTCTCCCCTTAGCGGGCTCTCCTACAATGAGCAGTTCTTC	CASSPLSGLSYNEQFF
many	TRBV20-1	NA	TRBJ2-2	TGCAGTGCTGGGACACCCAACACCGGGGAGCTGTTTTTT	CSAGTPNTGELFF
few	TRBV6-2/TRBV6-3	TRBD1	TRBJ2-4	TGTGCCAGCACCACGAGCCGGGACAGGGCATATCTTCAGTACTTC	CASTTSRDRAYLQYF
few	TRBV20-1	NA	TRBJ2-7	TGCAGTGCTAGAGATCAGCTAGCGTTGAGCTCCTACGAGCAGTACTTC	CSARDQLALSSYEQYF
NA	TRBV7-6	TRBD2	TRBJ2-3	TGTGCCAGCAGCTTATGGCTAGCGGGAGTGGGATCAGATACGCAGTATTTT	CASSLWLAGVGSDTQYF
few	TRBV9	NA	TRBJ2-7	TGTGCCAGCAGGTCACCTCGGGAGTTTGGGAACGAGCAGTACTTC	CASRSPREFGNEQYF
NA	TRBV7-3	NA	TRBJ2-3	TGTGCCAGCAGCTCCTCTCTAGAGACGCAGTATTTT	CASSSSLETQYF
many	TRBV7-9	NA	TRBJ2-7	TGTGCCAGCAGCTTATCTGTGGAGGGGTGGGAGCAGTACTTC	CASSLSVEGWEQYF
few	TRBV5-1	NA	TRBJ2-1	TGCGCCAGCAGCGCAGCCGGGACACCCTACAATGAGCAGTTCTTC	CASSAAGTPYNEQFF
NA	TRBV3-1	NA	TRBJ2-3	TGTGCCAGCAGCCAAGAGGCCAGTCTTAGCGCCACAGATACGCAGTATTTT	CASSQEASLSATDTQYF
few	TRBV29-1	NA	TRBJ2-2	TGCAGCGTTGAAAATCGTAAGACTAGGTCCGGGGAGCTGTTTTTT	CSVENRKTRSGELFF
NA	TRBV7-2	NA	TRBJ1-1	TGTGCCAGCAGCTTAGCGTCTCACAGGGTGAGCACTGAAGCTTTCTTT	CASSLASHRVSTEAFF
many	TRBV5-1	TRBD2	TRBJ2-5	TGCGCCAGCAGCTTCGCCGAAATAGCGGGAGGGGTGGCCCAGTACTTC	CASSFAEIAGGVAQYF
NA	TRBV10-3	NA	TRBJ2-1	TGTGCCATCAGCTCTAGGGCTATCGATGAGCAGTTCTTC	CAISSRAIDEQFF
few	TRBV7-2	TRBD2	TRBJ2-5	TGTGCCAGCAGCCTCCCCTCCGGACTAGCGGGAGAAGAGACCCAGTACTTC	CASSLPSGLAGEETQYF
many	TRBV29-1	TRBD2	TRBJ2-7	TGCAGCGTTAAGCGGGCTAGCGGGGGGTACGAGCAGTACTTC	CSVKRASGGYEQYF
many	TRBV11-2	NA	TRBJ2-1	TGTGCCAGCAGCCCTTGGGGGGTATACAATGAGCAGTTCTTC	CASSPWGVYNEQFF
NA	TRBV12-3/TRBV12-4	NA	TRBJ2-7	TGTGCCAGCAGTCCCCGGGGGCAGGGGATCTACGAGCAGTACTTC	CASSPRGQGIYEQYF
NA	TRBV23-1	TRBD2	TRBJ2-1	TGCGCCAGCAGTCAATCGAAGGAGCGGGAGTCAGATGAGCAGTTCTTC	CASSQSKERESDEQFF
many	TRBV12-3/TRBV12-4	NA	TRBJ2-3	TGTGCCAGCAGTTTAGGGTCAGCAAGCACAGATACGCAGTATTTT	CASSLGSASTDTQYF
few	TRBV5-1	NA	TRBJ2-5	TGCGCCAGCAGCTCGAGGGGACACCCGAGGGGAGAGACCCAGTACTTC	CASSSRGHPRGETQYF
once	TRBV28	TRBD1	TRBJ2-2	TGTGCCAGCAGTTTGACAGGGATCAGGACCGGGGAGCTGTTTTTT	CASSLTGIRTGELFF
NA	TRBV28	NA	TRBJ1-1	TGTGCCAGCAGTTTACCGGGACGGACGAACACTGAAGCTTTCTTT	CASSLPGRTNTEAFF
many	TRBV2	NA	TRBJ2-7	TGTGCCAGCAGTGACAGTTTTGGGTTTTACGAGCAGTACTTC	CASSDSFGFYEQYF
NA	TRBV20-1	NA	TRBJ2-7	TGCAGTGCAAGAGGATTGTCGGGATTAAGGGAGCAGTACTTC	CSARGLSGLREQYF
once	TRBV4-3	NA	TRBJ2-1	TGCGCCAGCAGCCAAGATTGGTACTCTTACAATGAGCAGTTCTTC	CASSQDWYSYNEQFF
NA	TRBV5-1	NA	TRBJ1-1	TGCGCCAGCAGCTTCGGTAATTCACCGAGGGCTTTCTTT	CASSFGNSPRAFF
NA	TRBV20-1	TRBD1	TRBJ1-4	TGCAGTGCGCCAGGGGGCGCGGGTGAAAAACTGTTTTTT	CSAPGGAGEKLFF
few	TRBV7-9	NA	TRBJ2-7	TGTGCCAGCAGCTTAGGGGGGATTCAGGGTGAGCAGTACTTC	CASSLGGIQGEQYF
many	TRBV6-2/TRBV6-3	TRBD2	TRBJ2-7	TGTGCCAGCAGTTACGGGCTAGCGGTGAGCTCCTACGAGCAGTACTTC	CASSYGLAVSSYEQYF
many	TRBV5-6	NA	TRBJ2-5	TGTGCCAGCAGCTCTTATGGAGAGACCCAGTACTTC	CASSSYGETQYF
NA	TRBV20-1	NA	TRBJ2-3	TGCAGTGCTAGGCCCAGCACAGATACGCAGTATTTT	CSARPSTDTQYF
many	TRBV7-6	TRBD1	TRBJ2-1	TGTGCCAGCAGCACAAGCCCTAGGACAGGGGTCAACAATGAGCAGTTCTTC	CASSTSPRTGVNNEQFF
NA	TRBV5-5	NA	TRBJ2-3	TGTGCCAGCAGTACAGCCTCCACCCCAGATACGCAGTATTTT	CASSTASTPDTQYF
NA	TRBV21-1	NA	TRBJ2-3	TGTGCCAGCAGCAAAGGAGGTGGGGGCAGAAGCACAGATACGCAGTATTTT	CASSKGGGGRSTDTQYF
NA	TRBV30	NA	TRBJ2-1	TGTGCCTGGAGTGTGGGGAGGTCGTACAATGAGCAGTTCTTC	CAWSVGRSYNEQFF
many	TRBV5-1	NA	TRBJ2-7	TGCGCCAGCAGCTTGGTGGTTTCCTCCTACGAGCAGTACTTC	CASSLVVSSYEQYF
NA	TRBV28	NA	TRBJ1-5	TGTGCCAGCGGGGCACTATCGGCGAATCAGCCCCAGCATTTT	CASGALSANQPQHF
few	TRBV29-1	TRBD2	TRBJ2-1	TGCAGCGTGGATGGGACTAGCTGGTACAATGAGCAGTTCTTC	CSVDGTSWYNEQFF
NA	TRBV5-4	TRBD1	TRBJ2-1	TGTGCCAGCAGCCTCCCGGGACAGGGAAGGAATGAGCAGTTCTTC	CASSLPGQGRNEQFF
NA	TRBV7-2	TRBD2	TRBJ2-5	TGTGCCAGCAGCTTAGACCCCTGGACTAGTGAGACCCAGTACTTC	CASSLDPWTSETQYF
few	TRBV20-1	TRBD2	TRBJ2-3	TGCAGTGCTTTTCGGACTAGCGGGAATGACACAGATACGCAGTATTTT	CSAFRTSGNDTDTQYF
NA	TRBV18	TRBD2	TRBJ2-7	TGTGCCAGCTCACCACCTGTCCTAGCGGGAGGAGTAGAGCAGTACTTC	CASSPPVLAGGVEQYF
NA	TRBV20-1	NA	TRBJ2-2	TGCAGTGCTGCCAGGGAGGTCACCGGGGAGCTGTTTTTT	CSAAREVTGELFF
few	TRBV27	NA	TRBJ2-7	TGTGCCAGCAGTTTTCTAGGACAGTTGAACTACGAGCAGTACTTC	CASSFLGQLNYEQYF
NA	TRBV9	NA	TRBJ2-7	TGTGCCAGCAGCGTAGCCCCCCTCGACAGCTACGAGCAGTACTTC	CASSVAPLDSYEQYF
NA	TRBV20-1	TRBD2	TRBJ2-5	TGCAGTGCTAGACCTTCGACTAGCGTCCAAGAGACCCAGTACTTC	CSARPSTSVQETQYF